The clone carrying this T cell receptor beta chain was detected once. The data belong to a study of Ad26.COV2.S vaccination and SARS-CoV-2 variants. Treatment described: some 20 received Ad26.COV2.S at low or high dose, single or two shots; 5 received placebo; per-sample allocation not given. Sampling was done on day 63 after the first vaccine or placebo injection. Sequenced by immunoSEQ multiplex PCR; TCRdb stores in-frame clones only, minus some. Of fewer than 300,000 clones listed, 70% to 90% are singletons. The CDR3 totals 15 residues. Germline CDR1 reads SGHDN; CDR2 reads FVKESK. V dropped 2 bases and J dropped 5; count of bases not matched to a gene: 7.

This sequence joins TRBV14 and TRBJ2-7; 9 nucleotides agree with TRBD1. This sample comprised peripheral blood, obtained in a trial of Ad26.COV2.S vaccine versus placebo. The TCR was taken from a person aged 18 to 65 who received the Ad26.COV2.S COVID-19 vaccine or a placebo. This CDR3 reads CASSQFARTGDEQYF. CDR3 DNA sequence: TGTGCCAGCAGCCAATTTGCTAGGACAGGGGACGAGCAGTACTTC.